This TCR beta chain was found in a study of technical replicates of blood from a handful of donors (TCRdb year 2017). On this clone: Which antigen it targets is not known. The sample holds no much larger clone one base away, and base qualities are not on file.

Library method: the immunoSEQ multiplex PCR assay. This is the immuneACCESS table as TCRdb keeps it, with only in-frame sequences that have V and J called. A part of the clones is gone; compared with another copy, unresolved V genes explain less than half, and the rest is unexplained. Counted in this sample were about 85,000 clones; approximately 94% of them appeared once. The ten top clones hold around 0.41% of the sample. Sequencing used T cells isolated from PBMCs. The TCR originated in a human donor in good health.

The base sequence is TGCAGCGCGCGGGACAGGGGGCTAAACACCATATATTTT. The resulting protein is CSARDRGLNTIYF. The chain links TRBV29-1 with TRBJ1-3; the junction holds 12 bases that match TRBD1. At the junction V is shortened by 7 bases and J by 6 bases; bases outside the gene matches: 4. Including the terminal cysteine and phenylalanine, the CDR3 comprises 13 residues. Just CDR3 DNA is preserved here, 39 bases in frame from base 1. According to the germline V gene, CDR1 reads SQVTM and CDR2 reads ANQGSEA.